The 27 T cell receptor beta chains below come from one sample, sequenced in a study of CD8 T cells in Susac syndrome. RNA, at about 0.45 to 1 ug, was reverse transcribed with random hexamers. TCRdb processed the immunoSEQ multiplex PCR reads anew with MiXCR; each CDR3 protein has one entry. The sample contains about 210,000 distinct CDR3 sequences, about 95% of which appear only once. Input material: CD4+ T cells from PBMCs. All receptors derive from a human donor with multiple sclerosis.

This sequence joins TRBV27 and TRBJ2-3; TRBD1 is a possible D gene (5 bases). V gave up 2 bases and J gave up 7 bases, with 13 bases separating them. The CDR3 spans 14 residues. Germline CDR1 reads MNHEY; CDR2 reads SMNVEV (reference sequence). The CDR3 is CASSLSMGPNTQYF. The CDR3 nucleotides are TGTGCCAGCAGTTTAAGTATGGGGCCGAATACGCAGTATTTT.

The chain recombines TRBV29-1 with TRBJ2-7; tentatively, D is TRBD1 or TRBD2 (5 bases each). The CDR3 covers 15 residues. V shed 5 bases and J shed 2 bases, with 19 bases lying between them. CDR1 and CDR2 (germline): SQVTM, ANQGSEA. The CDR3 region has the DNA TGCAGCGTTTTCCGTCAGACACTAGGGGCCTACGAGCAGTACTTC. Its protein product is CSVFRQTLGAYEQYF.

The chain couples TRBV30 to TRBJ2-1; D unclear. The CDR3 is 13 amino acids. The germline V gene encodes CDR1 GTSNPN and CDR2 SVGIG (reference sequence). Deletions cut 2 bases from V and 10 bases from J, with 15 bases between. CDR3 sequence (DNA): TGTGCCTGGAGTAGGTCACCGGGCTCAGAGCAGTTCTTC. Translated: CAWSRSPGSEQFF. Variable domain in full (rest from reference TRBV30 and TRBJ2-1): SQTIHQWPATLVQPVGSPLSLECTVEGTSNPNLYWYRQAAGRGLQLLFYSVGIGQISSEVPQNLSASRPQDRQFILSSKKLLLSDSGFYLCAWSRSPGSEQFFGPGTRLTVL.

This clonotype has a single count. The chain links TRBV7-2 to TRBJ2-1, with a possible D match to TRBD1 (5 bases). Trimming left V 7 bases short and J 10 bases short, with 17 bases between. Germline CDR1 and CDR2: SGHTA and FQGNSA. This CDR3 spans 13 amino acids. As DNA, the CDR3 is TGTGCCAGCACCTTGGGGCCTAGAGAGGAGCAGTTCTTC. Amino acids: CASTLGPREEQFF.

This clonotype was counted once. The chain is built from TRBV20-1 and TRBJ2-1; 7 bases agree with TRBD2. V was pared by 6 bases and J by 0 bases, with 8 bases of the junction left unmatched. CDR1 is DFQATT, CDR2 SNEGSKA, per germline (reference sequence). This CDR3 is built from 15 residues. CDR3 sequence: CSADRLADSYNEQFF. As DNA, the CDR3 is TGCAGTGCAGACAGACTAGCCGACTCCTACAATGAGCAGTTCTTC.

The rearrangement uses TRBV25-1 and TRBJ2-3, with D uncertain. This CDR3 is 15 amino acids long. Germline-derived CDR1 and CDR2 are MGHDK and SYGVNS. Between the trimmed V and J ends, which lost 3 bases and 0 bases, there was a span of 10 bases. The CDR3 is CASSDGLTSTDTQYF. The CDR3 region has the DNA TGTGCCAGCAGTGATGGTCTAACAAGCACAGATACGCAGTATTTT. The full variable domain, in which reference TRBV25-1 and TRBJ2-3 provide the parts outside the CDR3, is EADIYQTPRYLVIGTGKKITLECSQTMGHDKMYWYQQDPGMELHLIHYSYGVNSTEKGDLSSESTVSRIRTEHFPLTLESARPSHTSQYLCASSDGLTSTDTQYFGPGTRLTVL.

The chain uses TRBV3-1 and TRBJ2-2; a weak D match, TRBD1 (6 bases). The germline V gene encodes CDR1 LGHDT and CDR2 YNNKEL (reference sequence). Between the trimmed V and J ends, which lost 1 base and 3 bases, there was a span of 9 bases. This CDR3 has 15 amino acids. CDR3 coding DNA: TGTGCCAGCAGCCAAGGGTACAGGGACACCGGGGAGCTGTTTTTT. It codes for CASSQGYRDTGELFF.

A single count supports this clonotype. The J gene is TRBJ2-7, the V gene TRBV3-1, with 10 bases fitting TRBD2. V lost 1 base to trimming and J lost 4 bases; unmatched junction nucleotides: 4. From germline, CDR1 is LGHDT and CDR2 YNNKEL (reference sequence). This CDR3 is built from 15 residues. The CDR3 here is CASSQVAGGPYEQYF. For the CDR3, the DNA is TGTGCCAGCAGCCAAGTAGCGGGAGGACCTTACGAGCAGTACTTC.

The chain employs TRBV15 and TRBJ2-1; TRBD2 aligns across 7 bases. V gave up 6 bases and J gave up 9 bases; unmatched junction bases: 14. This CDR3 has 15 residues. Germline lookup yields CDR1 LNHNV and CDR2 YYDKDF (reference sequence). DNA for the CDR3: TGTGCCACCAGTCTAGCGGCTTTCGGTTGGAGTGAGCAGTTCTTC. It yields the protein CATSLAAFGWSEQFF.

The gene calls are TRBV9 and TRBJ1-4; D is uncertain. Trimming shortened V by 0 bases and J by 6 bases, and 6 bases separated the two germline ends. From germline, CDR1 is SGDLS and CDR2 YYNGEE. The CDR3 covers 13 residues. DNA for the CDR3: TGTGCCAGCAGCGTAGATGGGGATGAAAAACTGTTTTTT. Its protein is CASSVDGDEKLFF.

This chain connects TRBV29-1 to TRBJ1-2; D is uncertain. V lost 7 bases and J 5 bases, leaving 11 bases between the germline ends. Per the germline V gene, CDR1 is SQVTM and CDR2 is ANQGSEA. CDR3 size: 11 residues. The CDR3 nucleotides read TGCAGCGGTCGTACCGATTATGGCTACACCTTC. This sequence encodes CSGRTDYGYTF.

The chain employs TRBV12-5 and TRBJ2-2; D is ambiguous. This CDR3 contains 14 residues. Germline CDR1 is LGHNT and CDR2 is FRNRAP. V gave up 1 base and J gave up 6 bases, with 9 bases separating them. In nucleotides, the CDR3 is TGTGCTAGTGGTTTGGAGGCGATTTCCGGGGAGCTGTTTTTT. The encoded protein is CASGLEAISGELFF.

The rearrangement links TRBV5-1 to TRBJ1-6; weak D call: TRBD1 (5 bases). V gave up 0 bases and J gave up 9 bases, with 16 bases separating them. CDR1 and CDR2 (germline): SGHRS, YFSETQ. The CDR3 sequence is 16 residues long. This CDR3 is CASSLEFQGRGSPLHF. The CDR3 coding sequence is TGCGCCAGCAGCTTGGAGTTTCAGGGAAGGGGTTCACCCCTCCACTTT. Supplemented by reference TRBV5-1 and TRBJ1-6, the full variable domain reads KAGVTQTPRYLIKTRGQQVTLSCSPISGHRSVSWYQQTPGQGLQFLFEYFSETQRNKGNFPGRFSGRQFSNSRSEMNVSTLELGDSALYLCASSLEFQGRGSPLHFGNGTRLTVT.

V is TRBV5-8 and J is TRBJ1-2; D is unresolved. Germline loops: CDR1 SGHTS, CDR2 YDEGEE. Trimming removed 7 bases at V and 6 bases at J, with 10 bases between. This CDR3 spans 11 amino acids. The CDR3 coding sequence is TGTGCCAGCGGAAGAATGAATGGCTACACCTTC. Its protein product is CASGRMNGYTF.

The chain has TRBV30 and TRBJ2-1; perhaps TRBD2 as D (6 bases). V was cut by 2 bases and J by 3 bases, with 14 bases left in between. The CDR3 extends over 15 amino acids. Germline CDR1 and CDR2: GTSNPN and SVGIG (reference sequence). CDR3 DNA: TGTGCCTGGAGTAGGGTGGGAGGCAGCTACAATGAGCAGTTCTTC. Protein sequence: CAWSRVGGSYNEQFF.

This chain joins TRBV20-1 and TRBJ2-3, with 14 positions matching TRBD2. This CDR3 comprises 15 residues. Germline assignment: CDR1 DFQATT and CDR2 SNEGSKA (reference sequence). V lost 5 bases, J lost 5 bases, and 6 bases stayed unmatched. CDR3 sequence: CSAPGLAGGRDTQYF. The CDR3 DNA follows: TGCAGTGCTCCTGGACTAGCGGGAGGAAGAGATACGCAGTATTTT.

The chain recombines TRBV7-9 with TRBJ2-2; no clear D. The germline CDR1 and CDR2 sequences are SEHNR and FQNEAQ (reference sequence). The CDR3 is made up of 13 amino acids. The V and J ends lost 5 bases and 4 bases respectively, with 8 bases between them. In DNA form, the CDR3 reads TGTGCCAGCAGCCCTCAAGGCACCGGGGAGCTGTTTTTT. Residues: CASSPQGTGELFF.

The chain uses TRBV2 and TRBJ1-3; a weak D match, TRBD1 (6 bases). This CDR3 has 15 amino acids. Germline assignment: CDR1 SNHLY and CDR2 FYNNEI. Trimming removed 3 bases at V and 0 bases at J, with 9 bases between. The CDR3 loop is CASSEHRVSGNTIYF. The CDR3 DNA is TGTGCCAGCAGTGAGCACAGGGTCTCTGGAAACACCATATATTTT.

V gene TRBV11-1 combines with J gene TRBJ1-6; no reliable D call. The CDR3 consists of 14 residues. Trimming left V 0 bases short and J 5 bases short, with 5 bases between. CDR1 SGHAT and CDR2 FQDESV come from the germline V gene (reference sequence). CDR3 region: CASSLAQNNSPLHF. The CDR3 DNA sequence: TGTGCCAGCAGCTTAGCACAGAATAATTCACCCCTCCACTTT.

The chain is built from TRBV6-5 and TRBJ2-1, with D uncertain. This CDR3 has 16 residues. V lost 0 bases and J lost 7, with 16 bases in between. The V gene's germline CDR1 is MNHEY and CDR2 SVGAGI. The CDR3 region is CASSYSPGTLGNEQFF. CDR3 sequence (DNA): TGTGCCAGCAGTTACTCGCCAGGTACCCTTGGGAATGAGCAGTTCTTC.

V is TRBV7-9 and J is TRBJ1-1, with D maybe TRBD1 (5 bases). Germline V lookup: CDR1 SEHNR, CDR2 FQNEAQ (reference sequence). This CDR3 contains 16 residues. V lost 1 base to trimming and J lost 4 bases, with 16 bases between them. The CDR3 coding sequence is TGTGCCAGCAGCTTAGTTCTTGGTTGGGGGGTCACTGAAGCTTTCTTT. As protein: CASSLVLGWGVTEAFF.

The chain links TRBV2 to TRBJ2-7, with 12 bases fitting TRBD2. The length of the CDR3 is 13 residues. The V segment lost 4 bases and the J segment 13 bases; nucleotides outside the gene matches: 8. Looked up from germline, CDR1 is SNHLY and CDR2 is FYNNEI. The CDR3: CASSAGLAGGKYF. CDR3 DNA sequence: TGTGCCAGCAGTGCTGGGCTAGCGGGGGGGAAATACTTC. Using reference TRBV2 and TRBJ2-7 for the parts outside the CDR3, the full variable domain is EPEVTQTPSHQVTQMGQEVILRCVPISNHLYFYWYRQILGQKVEFLVSFYNNEISEKSEIFDDQFSVERPDGSNFTLKIRSTKLEDSAMYFCASSAGLAGGKYFGPGTRLTVT.

The chain carries TRBV4-1 and TRBJ1-1; D is unresolved. This CDR3 has 14 residues. Germline lookup yields CDR1 MGHRA and CDR2 YSYEKL. Trimming removed 5 bases from V and 4 bases from J, with 14 bases in between. The CDR3 spells CASSGRETFTEAFF. Here the CDR3 DNA reads TGCGCCAGCAGCGGACGGGAAACCTTCACTGAAGCTTTCTTT.

The rearrangement links TRBV5-1 to TRBJ2-1; D unresolved. This CDR3 spans 12 amino acids. The V gene's germline CDR1 is SGHRS and CDR2 YFSETQ. Trimming pared 10 bases from V and 6 bases from J, leaving 14 bases between. CDR3 nucleotide sequence: TGCGCCGGGATGTGTACTTCCAATGAGCAGTTCTTC. Its protein is CAGMCTSNEQFF. Full variable domain (remainder filled in from reference TRBV5-1 and TRBJ2-1): KAGVTQTPRYLIKTRGQQVTLSCSPISGHRSVSWYQQTPGQGLQFLFEYFSETQRNKGNFPGRFSGRQFSNSRSEMNVSTLELGDSALYLCAGMCTSNEQFFGPGTRLTVL.

This chain links TRBV6-5 with TRBJ2-7; no reliable D call. Germline CDR1 MNHEY, CDR2 SVGAGI. There are 10 residues in the CDR3. The V end lost 8 bases, the J end lost 3 bases, and 5 bases lay between the germline ends. The CDR3: CASSLYEQYF. DNA of the CDR3: TGTGCCAGCTCCCTCTACGAGCAGTACTTC.

V and J are TRBV7-2 and TRBJ1-6, with a weak D call TRBD1 (6 bases). The CDR3 spans 14 residues. V was trimmed by 5 bases and J by 11 bases, leaving 16 bases between them. Germline loops: CDR1 SGHTA, CDR2 FQGNSA. CDR3 DNA: TGTGCCAGCAGCCGGGACACCCAACCCGCACCCCTCCACTTT. Amino acids: CASSRDTQPAPLHF. The full variable domain, its missing parts supplied by reference TRBV7-2 and TRBJ1-6, is GAGVSQSPSNKVTEKGKDVELRCDPISGHTALYWYRQSLGQGLEFLIYFQGNSAPDKSGLPSDRFSAERTGGSVSTLTIQRTQQEDSAVYLCASSRDTQPAPLHFGNGTRLTVT.

CDR3 DNA sequence: TGTGCCAGCAGCTTGGCGGGCCCCCCCTACGAGCAGTACTTC. Translated, it gives CASSLAGPPYEQYF. The chain uses TRBV5-6 and TRBJ2-7; D is unclear. This CDR3 spans 14 amino acids. Trimming removed 0 bases from V and 2 bases from J, with 9 bases in between. Germline CDR1 is SGHDT and CDR2 is YYEEEE.